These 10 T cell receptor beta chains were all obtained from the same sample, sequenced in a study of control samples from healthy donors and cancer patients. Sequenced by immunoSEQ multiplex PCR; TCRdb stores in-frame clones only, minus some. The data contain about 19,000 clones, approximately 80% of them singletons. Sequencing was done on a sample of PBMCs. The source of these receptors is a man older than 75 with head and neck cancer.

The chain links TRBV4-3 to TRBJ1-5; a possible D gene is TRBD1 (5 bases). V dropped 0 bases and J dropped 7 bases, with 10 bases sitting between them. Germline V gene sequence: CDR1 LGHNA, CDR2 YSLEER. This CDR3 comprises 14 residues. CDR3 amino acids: CASSQEQGGQPQHF. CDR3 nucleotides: TGCGCCAGCAGCCAAGAGCAGGGAGGCCAGCCCCAGCATTTT.

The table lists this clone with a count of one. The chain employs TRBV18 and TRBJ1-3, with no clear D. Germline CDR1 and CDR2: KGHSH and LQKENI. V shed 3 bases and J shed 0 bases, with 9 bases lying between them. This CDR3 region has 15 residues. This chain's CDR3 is CASSPGPGSGNTIYF. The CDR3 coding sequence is TGTGCCAGCTCACCCGGACCGGGCTCTGGAAACACCATATATTTT.

The CDR3 bases are TGTGCCACCAGTGACTCGGACAGGGGCACCGGGGAGCTGTTTTTT. This translates into CATSDSDRGTGELFF. The rearrangement uses TRBV24-1 and TRBJ2-2; 9 nucleotides line up with TRBD1. The CDR3 length is 15 residues. The germline CDR1 and CDR2 sequences are KGHDR and SFDVKD. The junction had 3 bases not matched to a gene; V was cut back by 4 bases and J by 4 bases.

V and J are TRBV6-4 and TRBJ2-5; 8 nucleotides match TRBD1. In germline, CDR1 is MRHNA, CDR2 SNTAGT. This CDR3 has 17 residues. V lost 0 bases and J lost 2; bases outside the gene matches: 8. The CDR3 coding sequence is TGTGCCAGCAGTGACTCCCAGGGGGCGAGGGGGCAAGAGACCCAGTACTTC. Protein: CASSDSQGARGQETQYF.

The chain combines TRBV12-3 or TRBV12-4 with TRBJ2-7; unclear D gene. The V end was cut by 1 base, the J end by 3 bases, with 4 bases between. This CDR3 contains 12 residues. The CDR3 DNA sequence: TGTGCCAGCAGTTTAGGGGACTACGAGCAGTACTTC. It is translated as CASSLGDYEQYF.

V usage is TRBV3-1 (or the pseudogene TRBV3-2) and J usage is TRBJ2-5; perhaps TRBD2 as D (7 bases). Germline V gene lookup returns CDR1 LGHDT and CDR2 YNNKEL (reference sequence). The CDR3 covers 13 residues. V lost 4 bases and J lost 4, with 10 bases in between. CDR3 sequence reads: CASSRGGGETQYF. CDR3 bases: TGTGCCAGCAGCCGGGGGGGCGGAGAGACCCAGTACTTC.

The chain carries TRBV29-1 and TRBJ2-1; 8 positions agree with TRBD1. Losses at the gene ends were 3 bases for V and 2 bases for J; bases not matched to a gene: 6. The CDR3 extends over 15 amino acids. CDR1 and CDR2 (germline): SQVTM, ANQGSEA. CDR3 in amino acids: CSVELGQGTYNEQFF. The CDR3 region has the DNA TGCAGCGTTGAGTTAGGACAGGGTACCTACAATGAGCAGTTCTTC.

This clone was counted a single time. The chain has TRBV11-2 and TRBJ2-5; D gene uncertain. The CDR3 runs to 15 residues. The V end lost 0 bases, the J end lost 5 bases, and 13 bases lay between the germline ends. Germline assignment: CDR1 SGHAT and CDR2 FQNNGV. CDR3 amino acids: CASSLEMEPRETQYF. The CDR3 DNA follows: TGTGCCAGCAGCTTAGAAATGGAACCTCGGGAGACCCAGTACTTC.

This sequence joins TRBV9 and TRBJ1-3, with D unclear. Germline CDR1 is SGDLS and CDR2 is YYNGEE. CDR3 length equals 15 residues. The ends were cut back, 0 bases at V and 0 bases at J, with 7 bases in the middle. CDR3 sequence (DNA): TGTGCCAGCAGCGTAGTTGACACCTCTGGAAACACCATATATTTT. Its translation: CASSVVDTSGNTIYF. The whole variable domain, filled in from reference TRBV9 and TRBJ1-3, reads DSGVTQTPKHLITATGQRVTLRCSPRSGDLSVYWYQQSLDQGLQFLIQYYNGEERAKGNILERFSAQQFPDLHSELNLSSLELGDSALYFCASSVVDTSGNTIYFGEGSWLTVV.

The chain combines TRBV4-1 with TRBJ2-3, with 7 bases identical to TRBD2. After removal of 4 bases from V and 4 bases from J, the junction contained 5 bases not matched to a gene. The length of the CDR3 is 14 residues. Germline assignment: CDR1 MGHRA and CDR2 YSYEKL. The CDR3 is CASSRGLDADTQYF. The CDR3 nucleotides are TGCGCCAGCAGCCGAGGACTAGATGCAGATACGCAGTATTTT.